This TCR beta chain comes out of a study of T cells in Graves' hyperthyroidism and ophthalmopathy. This clonotype was seen a few times. An end of the junction does not agree with germline; a read error may underlie this. TCR beta CDR3 regions were amplified from RNA. A set of HTBI primers served as the primers for a first-round RT-PCR of the TCR CDR3. TCRdb processed the multiplex PCR reads anew with MiXCR; each CDR3 protein has one entry. The sample shows approximately 330,000 distinct CDR3 sequences, about 18% of them seen only once. Germline loops: CDR1 KGHDR, CDR2 SFDVKD. The CDR3 contains 15 residues.

The sample taken for sequencing was blood. The V and J genes are TRBV24-1 and TRBJ1-1; D not resolved. The receptor was isolated from a woman in her fifties or sixties with Graves' hyperthyroidism. For the CDR3, the DNA is TGTGCCACCAGTGACTCCCGGACCGATCGGGCTGAAACTTTCTTT. This gives the protein CATSDSRTDRAETFF.